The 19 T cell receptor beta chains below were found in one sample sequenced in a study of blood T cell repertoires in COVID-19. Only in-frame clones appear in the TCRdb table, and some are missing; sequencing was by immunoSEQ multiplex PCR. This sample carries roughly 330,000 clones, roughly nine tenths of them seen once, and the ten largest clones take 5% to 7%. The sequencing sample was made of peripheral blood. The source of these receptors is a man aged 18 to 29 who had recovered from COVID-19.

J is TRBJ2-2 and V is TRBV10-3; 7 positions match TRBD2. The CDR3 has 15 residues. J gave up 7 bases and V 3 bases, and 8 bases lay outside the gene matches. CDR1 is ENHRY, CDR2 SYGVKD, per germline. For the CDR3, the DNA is TGTGCCATCAGTGATAGTCGGGGGGACGGCGGGGAGCTGTTTTTT. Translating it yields CAISDSRGDGGELFF.

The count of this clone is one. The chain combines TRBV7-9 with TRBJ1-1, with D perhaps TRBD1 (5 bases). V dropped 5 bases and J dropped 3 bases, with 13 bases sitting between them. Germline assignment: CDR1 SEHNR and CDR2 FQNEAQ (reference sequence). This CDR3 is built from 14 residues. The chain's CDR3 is CASSPGRDYTEAFF. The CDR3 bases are TGTGCCAGCAGCCCCGGCAGGGATTACACTGAAGCTTTCTTT.

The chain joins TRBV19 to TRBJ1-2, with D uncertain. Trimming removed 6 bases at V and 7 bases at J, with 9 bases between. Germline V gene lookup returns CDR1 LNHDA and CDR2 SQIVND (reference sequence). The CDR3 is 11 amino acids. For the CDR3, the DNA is TGTGCCAGTAGGAACACGTCTGGCTACACCTTC. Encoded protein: CASRNTSGYTF.

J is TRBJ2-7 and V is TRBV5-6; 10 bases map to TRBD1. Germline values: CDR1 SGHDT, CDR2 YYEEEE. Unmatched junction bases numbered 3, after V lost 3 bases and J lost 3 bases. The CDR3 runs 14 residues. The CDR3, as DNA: TGTGCCAGCAGCTCGGACAGGGGGAACTACGAGCAGTACTTC. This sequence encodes CASSSDRGNYEQYF.

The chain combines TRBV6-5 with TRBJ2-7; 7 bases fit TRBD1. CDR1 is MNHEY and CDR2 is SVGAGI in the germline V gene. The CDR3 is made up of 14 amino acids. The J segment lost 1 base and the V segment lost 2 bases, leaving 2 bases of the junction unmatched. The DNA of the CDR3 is TGTGCCAGCAGTTACCGGGACAGATCCTACGAGCAGTACTTC. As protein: CASSYRDRSYEQYF.

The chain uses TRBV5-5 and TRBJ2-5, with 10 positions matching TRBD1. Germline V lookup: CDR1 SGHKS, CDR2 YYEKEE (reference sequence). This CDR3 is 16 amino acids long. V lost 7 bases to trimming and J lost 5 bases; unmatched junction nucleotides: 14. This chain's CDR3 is CASQPRTGGRVETQYF. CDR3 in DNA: TGTGCCAGCCAACCTCGGACAGGGGGGCGAGTGGAGACCCAGTACTTC.

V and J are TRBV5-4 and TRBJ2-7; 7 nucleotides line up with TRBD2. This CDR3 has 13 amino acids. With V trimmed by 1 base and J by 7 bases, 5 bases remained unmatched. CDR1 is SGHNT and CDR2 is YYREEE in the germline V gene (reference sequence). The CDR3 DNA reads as TGTGCCAGCAGCTTGTGGGAGGGGCAAGAGCAGTACTTC. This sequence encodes CASSLWEGQEQYF.

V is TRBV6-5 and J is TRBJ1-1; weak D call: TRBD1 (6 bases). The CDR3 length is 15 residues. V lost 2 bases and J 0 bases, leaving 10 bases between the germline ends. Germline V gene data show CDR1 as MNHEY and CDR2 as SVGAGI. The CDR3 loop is CASSYGGQMNTEAFF. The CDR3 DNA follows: TGTGCCAGCAGTTACGGGGGACAAATGAACACTGAAGCTTTCTTT.

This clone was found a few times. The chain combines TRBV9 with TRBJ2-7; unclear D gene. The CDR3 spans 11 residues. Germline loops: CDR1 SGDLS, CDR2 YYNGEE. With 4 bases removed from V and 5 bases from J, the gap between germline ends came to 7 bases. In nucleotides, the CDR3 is TGTGCCAGCAGCCGAGGCCACGAGCAGTACTTC. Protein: CASSRGHEQYF.

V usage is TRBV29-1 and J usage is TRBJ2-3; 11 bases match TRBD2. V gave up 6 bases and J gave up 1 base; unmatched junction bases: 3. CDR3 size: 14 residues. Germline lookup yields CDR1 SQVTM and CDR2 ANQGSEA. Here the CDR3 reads CSVKLAGGTDTQYF. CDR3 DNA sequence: TGCAGCGTGAAACTAGCGGGGGGCACAGATACGCAGTATTTT.

The CDR3 spells CSARPRENTGELFF. The CDR3 region has the DNA TGCAGCGCCCGCCCCCGGGAGAACACCGGGGAGCTGTTTTTT. The rearrangement joins TRBV29-1 to TRBJ2-2; weak D call: TRBD2 (5 bases). This CDR3 comprises 14 residues. The V gene lost 7 bases and the J gene lost 1 base, with 13 bases spanning the gap. CDR1 SQVTM and CDR2 ANQGSEA come from the germline V gene.

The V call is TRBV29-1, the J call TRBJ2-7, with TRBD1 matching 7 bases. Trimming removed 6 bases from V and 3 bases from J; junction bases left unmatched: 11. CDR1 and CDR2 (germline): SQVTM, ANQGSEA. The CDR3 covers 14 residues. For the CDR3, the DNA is TGCAGCGTCAAGGAACGACAGGGTCACTACGAGCAGTACTTC. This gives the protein CSVKERQGHYEQYF.

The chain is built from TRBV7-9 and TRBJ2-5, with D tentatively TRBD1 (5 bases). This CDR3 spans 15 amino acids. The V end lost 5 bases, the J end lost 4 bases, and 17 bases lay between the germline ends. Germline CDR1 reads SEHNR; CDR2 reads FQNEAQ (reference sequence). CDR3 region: CASSPDLGVGETQYF. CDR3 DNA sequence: TGTGCCAGCAGCCCCGACCTAGGGGTGGGAGAGACCCAGTACTTC.

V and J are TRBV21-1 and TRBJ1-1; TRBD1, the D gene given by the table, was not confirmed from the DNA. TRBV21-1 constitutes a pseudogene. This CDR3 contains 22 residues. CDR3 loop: CASSKLRFPGHPSEAMNTEAFF. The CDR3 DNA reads TGTGCCAGCAGCAAACTAAGATTTCCGGGACACCCTTCGGAGGCCATGAACACTGAAGCTTTCTTT.

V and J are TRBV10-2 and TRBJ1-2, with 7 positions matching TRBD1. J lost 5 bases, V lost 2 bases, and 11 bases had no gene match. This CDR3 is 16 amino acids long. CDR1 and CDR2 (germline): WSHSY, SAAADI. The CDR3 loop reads CASSEPRQGVLYGYTF. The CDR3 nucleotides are TGCGCCAGCAGTGAGCCGAGGCAGGGGGTTCTGTATGGCTACACCTTC.

The CDR3 reads CASSSETSYPYNEQFF. Written as DNA, the CDR3 is TGTGCCAGCAGCTCCGAGACTTCTTATCCCTACAATGAGCAGTTCTTC. V and J are TRBV11-3 and TRBJ2-1; D not certain. V was shortened by 4 bases and J by 2 bases, with 15 bases between the two germline ends. This CDR3 spans 16 amino acids. Germline CDR1 SGHNT, CDR2 YENEEA.

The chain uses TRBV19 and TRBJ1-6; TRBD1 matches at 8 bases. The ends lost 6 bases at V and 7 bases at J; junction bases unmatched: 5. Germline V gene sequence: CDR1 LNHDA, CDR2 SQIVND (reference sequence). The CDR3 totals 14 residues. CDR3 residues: CASRTRDRNSPLHF. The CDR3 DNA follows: TGTGCCAGTAGGACTCGGGACAGGAATTCACCCCTCCACTTT.

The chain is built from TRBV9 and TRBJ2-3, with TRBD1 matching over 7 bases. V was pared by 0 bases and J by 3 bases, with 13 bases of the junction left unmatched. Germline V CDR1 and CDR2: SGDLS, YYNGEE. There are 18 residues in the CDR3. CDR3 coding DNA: TGTGCCAGCAGCGTAGGTGGAAGTACAGGGGTTGTGACAGATACGCAGTATTTT. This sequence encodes CASSVGGSTGVVTDTQYF.

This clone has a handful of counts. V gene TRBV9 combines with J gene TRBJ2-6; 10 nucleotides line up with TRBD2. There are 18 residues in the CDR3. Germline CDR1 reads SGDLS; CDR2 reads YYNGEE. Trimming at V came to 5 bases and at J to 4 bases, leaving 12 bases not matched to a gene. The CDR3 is CASRAEIAGGEGANVLTF. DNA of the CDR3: TGTGCCAGCAGAGCAGAAATAGCGGGAGGAGAAGGGGCCAACGTCCTGACTTTC.